The present T cell receptor beta chain was sequenced within a study of blood T cell repertoires in COVID-19 (TCRdb year 2020). In the study overall: Samples from collaborators originated in the United States, Italy and Spain and spanned both the acute and convalescent phases of COVID-19. The prospective study material was composed of cDNA or gDNA derived from T cells, B-cell-depleted T cells, or PBMCs. Subjects who had been exposed to COVID-19, were actively infected with it, or had recovered from it provided the deeply sampled blood TCRbeta repertoires that made up the dataset. The repertoires were made available in a free public database intended to serve as a resource for research on the immune response to SARS-CoV-2. The samples were drawn from two sources: the first 160 participants of the ongoing ImmuneRACE study, and 1,254 subjects contributed by 6 global collaborators. A de-identified subject ID, COVID-19 status, age in years and sex were almost always included in the sample metadata. Where HLA class I and class II types were available, the types were taken from metadata supplied by the sample provider, not from assay-based typing.

The immunoSEQ Assay, a bias-controlled multiplex PCR, was used to amplify TCRbeta CDR3 regions from genomic DNA. For the original study's pipeline: Nucleated cell counts per sample were estimated from amplification of reference gene primers within the assay. Sequence reads were collapsed and filtered to measure the absolute abundance of every unique TCRbeta CDR3 rearrangement. Productive Simpson clonality was computed per sample as the square root of Simpson's diversity index over productive rearrangements. TCRdb mirrors the immuneACCESS table, restricted to in-frame sequences. Some clones are absent from its copies; in checked studies, under half trace to an unresolved V gene, and the reason for the others is unknown. The V and J calls and clone size come from that table; D and trimming were worked out from the DNA. The table for this sample lists 200,000 to 250,000 clones; about four fifths of them were counted only once. The ten largest clones represent around 2% of the sample.

Samples from volunteer blood donors who had recovered from COVID-19 were contributed by a second Seattle source. The collaborating institutions used their own protocols to collect whole blood in K2EDTA tubes. For TCRbeta analysis, collaborator samples were shipped as frozen whole blood, as isolated PBMCs, or as DNA extracted from either sample type. Reading from cysteine to phenylalanine, the CDR3 counts 12 amino acids. Just the 36-base CDR3 DNA is kept, in frame starting at base 1. From a lookup of the germline V gene, CDR1 and CDR2 are SGHTA and FQGNSA. The paper's findings and limits, for the study overall: How much clinical and demographic metadata was included differed by source and by participant, and the metadata was provided uncurated.

A note on this clone: Its target antigen remains unknown. At one end, the junction sequence differs from germline, possibly due to a read error.

Recombination linked TRBV7-2 to TRBJ2-7; a stretch of 8 junction bases matches TRBD2. This receptor was taken from a man aged 25-45 years who had recovered from COVID-19. The sequencing sample was made of peripheral blood. The sequenced DNA is TGTGCCAGCAGCCCCGGGGGGGCCGAAAGAGAGTTC. Its amino acids are CASSPGGAEREF.